A single sample gave rise to the 27 T cell receptor beta chains below, sequenced in a study of response to subunit inactivated influenza vaccine. MiXCR, run by TCRdb on the RT-PCR reads, gives a single entry per CDR3 protein. The sample has about 540,000 distinct CDR3 sequences, roughly 23% seen once. The same sample was also studied in work on T cells expressing NK-cell markers. That paper adds: 5'RACE template switching built TCR beta cDNA with unique molecular identifiers.

Sequencing was performed on CD4+ T cells sorted from PBMCs, taken roughly 13 days after vaccination. Receptors were obtained from a man aged 50-59 years who received an inactivated influenza vaccine.

V usage is TRBV28 and J usage is TRBJ2-7, with a possible D match to TRBD1 (5 bases). V was cut by 3 bases and J by 6 bases, with 9 bases left in between. Germline V gene lookup returns CDR1 MDHEN and CDR2 SYDVKM. The CDR3 loop spans 12 amino acids. The DNA of the CDR3 is TGTGCCAGCAGTTTGTTGACAGCCGAGCAGTACTTC. This codes for CASSLLTAEQYF.

This clonotype was observed a few times. This chain uses TRBV18 with TRBJ2-3; 14 bases fit TRBD2. Germline V gives CDR1 KGHSH, CDR2 LQKENI. V gave up 1 base and J gave up 1 base; unmatched junction bases: 1. The CDR3 is 17 amino acids. The CDR3 DNA follows: TGTGCCAGCTCACCACTGGGACTAGCGGGAGGCACAGATACGCAGTATTTT. It translates to CASSPLGLAGGTDTQYF.

This clonotype has at least ten counts. The chain has TRBV9 and TRBJ2-1, with unresolved D. The ends were cut back, 0 bases at V and 2 bases at J, with 9 bases in the middle. This CDR3 is 15 amino acids long. Germline V gives CDR1 SGDLS, CDR2 YYNGEE. The CDR3 reads CASSVVGEPYNEQFF. The CDR3 DNA reads as TGTGCCAGCAGCGTAGTTGGGGAACCCTACAATGAGCAGTTCTTC.

This clonotype was recorded a few times. For the CDR3, the DNA is TGTGCCAGCAGCCGGCGCGACCGGGACAGGGCTTCACCCCTCCACTTT. This codes for CASSRRDRDRASPLHF. V usage is TRBV7-8 and J usage is TRBJ1-6; TRBD1 matches at 9 bases. The V and J ends lost 5 bases and 9 bases, in that order; junction bases with no gene match: 11. The CDR3 spans 16 residues. Germline-derived CDR1 and CDR2 are SGHVS and FQNEAQ.

The sample holds a few counts of this clonotype. This sequence joins TRBV5-1 and TRBJ1-4; D is ambiguous. CDR3 length: 13 residues. V was shortened by 4 bases and J by 2 bases, with 6 bases between the two germline ends. The germline V gene encodes CDR1 SGHRS and CDR2 YFSETQ. The CDR3 spells CASSQDTNEKLFF. Written as DNA, the CDR3 is TGCGCCAGCAGCCAAGACACTAATGAAAAACTGTTTTTT.

This clonotype was found a few times. As DNA, the CDR3 is TGTGCCAGCAGTTGGACAGGGGGCCGGCGTCTAGAGACCCAGTACTTC. It codes for CASSWTGGRRLETQYF. The genes are TRBV27 and TRBJ2-5; 11 bases line up with TRBD1. The trim removed 4 bases at V and 4 bases at J, leaving 8 bases unmatched. The CDR3 loop spans 16 amino acids. Looked up from germline, CDR1 is MNHEY and CDR2 is SMNVEV (reference sequence).

There are a few counts of this clonotype. V gene TRBV29-1 combines with J gene TRBJ2-3; 7 bases agree with TRBD2. From germline, CDR1 is SQVTM and CDR2 ANQGSEA. With 7 bases clipped from V and 4 bases from J, the junction kept 5 bases outside the gene matches. This CDR3 is 12 amino acids long. The CDR3 region is CSARTSSDTQYF. CDR3 DNA: TGCAGCGCTCGGACTAGTTCAGATACGCAGTATTTT.

This sequence joins TRBV7-2 and TRBJ2-5, with a tentative D call TRBD1 (5 bases). CDR3 length equals 14 residues. CDR1 and CDR2 from the germline V gene are SGHTA and FQGNSA. Trimming cost V 3 bases and J 4 bases, with 12 bases left between them. CDR3 protein: CASSFTWGRETQYF. The CDR3 nucleotides read TGTGCCAGCAGCTTTACATGGGGCCGAGAGACCCAGTACTTC.

In its sample, this clonotype was seen many times. The rearrangement links TRBV29-1 to TRBJ2-1, with TRBD2 as a possible D gene (6 bases). V lost 6 bases, J lost 8 bases, and 17 bases lay in between. CDR1 and CDR2 from the germline V gene are SQVTM and ANQGSEA. The CDR3 runs 13 residues. CDR3: CSVRPGATYEQFF. CDR3 nucleotide sequence: TGCAGCGTCCGGCCGGGAGCCACATATGAGCAGTTCTTC.

This clonotype was seen only a few times. The rearrangement links TRBV11-2 to TRBJ2-1; D unclear. V was cut by 2 bases and J by 10 bases, with 12 bases left in between. The CDR3 extends over 13 amino acids. The germline V gene has CDR1 SGHAT and CDR2 FQNNGV. CDR3 bases: TGTGCCAGCAGCTTAAGTCACTGGGGAGAGCAGTTCTTC. This translates into CASSLSHWGEQFF.

This chain links TRBV28 with TRBJ2-1, with D unclear. This CDR3 contains 12 residues. Trimming took off 7 bases at V and 9 bases at J, with 13 bases between the two ends. Germline assignment: CDR1 MDHEN and CDR2 SYDVKM. The CDR3 region is CASTARMGEQFF. The CDR3 nucleotides are TGTGCCAGCACGGCCCGGATGGGTGAGCAGTTCTTC. The entire variable domain, with the rest obtained from reference TRBV28 and TRBJ2-1, is as follows: DVKVTQSSRYLVKRTGEKVFLECVQDMDHENMFWYRQDPGLGLRLIYFSYDVKMKEKGDIPEGYSVSREKKERFSLILESASTNQTSMYLCASTARMGEQFFGPGTRLTVL.

This clonotype was seen a handful of times. The chain is built from TRBV7-2 and TRBJ2-1; TRBD2 aligns across 7 bases. CDR3 length: 15 residues. From germline, CDR1 is SGHTA and CDR2 FQGNSA. Losses at the gene ends were 4 bases for V and 3 bases for J; bases not matched to a gene: 6. The CDR3 reads CASSSPASGYNEQFF. In DNA, the CDR3 is TGTGCCAGCAGCTCTCCGGCTAGCGGCTACAATGAGCAGTTCTTC.

This clonotype was recorded a few times. The chain links TRBV10-3 to TRBJ2-5, with 8 bases lining up with TRBD2. Germline-derived CDR1 and CDR2 are ENHRY and SYGVKD. The J segment lost 4 bases and the V segment lost 5 bases, leaving 9 bases of the junction unmatched. This CDR3 has 15 amino acids. This CDR3 reads CAISPGGGALETQYF. In nucleotides, the CDR3 is TGTGCCATCAGTCCCGGGGGGGGGGCTTTAGAGACCCAGTACTTC.

The chain carries TRBV25-1 and TRBJ2-5; D is unclear. V shed 2 bases and J shed 0 bases, with 13 bases lying between them. This CDR3 contains 16 residues. CDR1 and CDR2 from the germline V gene are MGHDK and SYGVNS. CDR3 loop: CASSEGPSPYQETQYF. The CDR3 DNA is TGTGCCAGCAGTGAAGGGCCGAGCCCTTACCAAGAGACCCAGTACTTC.

Only a few counts were recorded for this clonotype. This chain links TRBV7-9 with TRBJ1-1; possible D gene TRBD1, 5 bases. The V end lost 5 bases, the J end lost 6 bases, and 16 bases lay between the germline ends. The V gene's germline CDR1 is SEHNR and CDR2 FQNEAQ (reference sequence). This CDR3 has 14 residues. CDR3 protein: CASSRSGQFPEAFF. In DNA form, the CDR3 reads TGTGCCAGCAGCCGCTCGGGGCAGTTCCCTGAAGCTTTCTTT.

CDR3 coding DNA: TGTGCCAGCAGCCAAGGGACTAGCGGGATTTACGAGCAGTACTTC. This gives the protein CASSQGTSGIYEQYF. This chain connects TRBV14 to TRBJ2-7; 12 nucleotides line up with TRBD2. Trimming cost V 1 base and J 4 bases; bases outside gene matches: 2. Germline-derived CDR1 and CDR2 are SGHDN and FVKESK. CDR3 length: 15 residues.

Only a few counts were recorded for this clonotype. CDR3: CATSRGYQGYEQYF. The CDR3 nucleotides read TGTGCCACCAGCAGAGGTTATCAGGGATACGAGCAGTACTTC. The chain is built from TRBV15 and TRBJ2-7; D may be TRBD1 (5 bases). Germline V gene lookup returns CDR1 LNHNV and CDR2 YYDKDF (reference sequence). V shed 1 base and J shed 4 bases, with 11 bases lying between them. CDR3 length: 14 residues.

In this sample, this clonotype turned up a few times. This chain joins TRBV20-1 and TRBJ2-1, with 8 bases identical to TRBD2. The V gene end was trimmed by 3 bases and the J gene end by 0 bases; junction bases not matched to a gene: 4. The CDR3 loop spans 15 amino acids. Germline CDR1 DFQATT, CDR2 SNEGSKA (reference sequence). CDR3 sequence reads: CSARRSGSSYNEQFF. The CDR3 DNA is TGCAGTGCTAGGCGAAGCGGGAGCTCCTACAATGAGCAGTTCTTC.

The table lists this clonotype with a few counts. The CDR3 DNA is TGCGCCAGCAGCTTGGTGGCGAACACTGAAGCTTTCTTT. This gives the protein CASSLVANTEAFF. V is TRBV5-1 and J is TRBJ1-1; D uncertain. V shed 0 bases and J shed 1 base, with 4 bases lying between them. The CDR3 has 13 residues. Germline assignment: CDR1 SGHRS and CDR2 YFSETQ.

The table lists this clonotype with many counts. This chain joins TRBV7-9 and TRBJ1-5; D is ambiguous. The V and J ends lost 1 base and 6 bases respectively, with 7 bases between them. There are 13 residues in the CDR3. From germline, CDR1 is SEHNR and CDR2 FQNEAQ (reference sequence). CDR3 in amino acids: CASSLEGVQPQHF. CDR3 nucleotides: TGTGCCAGCAGCTTAGAAGGAGTTCAGCCCCAGCATTTT.

This clonotype was recorded a few times. V and J are TRBV5-4 and TRBJ2-5; possibly TRBD1 or TRBD2 for D (6 bases each). Germline loops: CDR1 SGHNT, CDR2 YYREEE (reference sequence). The CDR3 consists of 15 residues. Deletions cut 0 bases from V and 2 bases from J, with 11 bases between. The CDR3 spells CASSLGGAKQETQYF. The CDR3 DNA reads as TGTGCCAGCAGCTTGGGGGGGGCCAAACAAGAGACCCAGTACTTC.

The chain uses TRBV6-1 and TRBJ2-3; TRBD1 agrees at 9 bases. The germline V gene has CDR1 MNHNS and CDR2 SASEGT. The CDR3 totals 17 residues. J was trimmed by 6 bases and V by 6 bases; bases with no gene match: 16. The DNA for the CDR3 is TGTGCCAGCAGCAAGTACAGGGGGCGAAAGGAGGCGGATACGCAGTATTTT. Amino acid sequence: CASSKYRGRKEADTQYF.

This clonotype has a handful of counts. The chain links TRBV4-3 to TRBJ1-1; D is unresolved. This CDR3 has 13 residues. V lost 4 bases, J lost 3 bases, and 9 bases lay in between. Germline-derived CDR1 and CDR2 are LGHNA and YSLEER. The CDR3 DNA is TGCGCCAGCAGCCCTCAATTGGACACTGAAGCTTTCTTT. It is translated as CASSPQLDTEAFF.

The chain uses TRBV29-1 and TRBJ2-4, with 12 nucleotides matching TRBD2. The CDR3 has 14 amino acids. Trimming took 4 bases from V and 7 from J; bases not matched to a gene: 5. The germline V gene has CDR1 SQVTM and CDR2 ANQGSEA. CDR3 sequence reads: CSVASGRAMNIQYF. In DNA form, the CDR3 reads TGCAGCGTTGCTAGCGGGAGGGCCATGAACATTCAGTACTTC.

This clonotype was observed a few times. The chain is built from TRBV7-4 and TRBJ2-1; D not certain. The V and J ends lost 6 bases and 0 bases respectively, with 9 bases between them. The CDR3 loop spans 14 amino acids. The germline V gene encodes CDR1 SGHVT and CDR2 SQSDAQ. The CDR3 DNA sequence: TGTGCCAGCAGGAACGTGGACTCCTACAATGAGCAGTTCTTC. As protein: CASRNVDSYNEQFF.

V and J are TRBV12-3 or TRBV12-4 and TRBJ1-4, with D uncertain. The CDR3 spans 12 residues. Trimming cost V 5 bases and J 8 bases, with 9 bases left between them. The CDR3 coding sequence is TGTGCCAGCAGTCAGTCGGGGGAAAAACTGTTTTTT. Its protein is CASSQSGEKLFF.

The rearrangement joins TRBV9 to TRBJ1-1; D remains ambiguous. Between the trimmed V and J ends, which lost 0 bases and 0 bases, there was a span of 9 bases. The V gene's germline CDR1 is SGDLS and CDR2 YYNGEE. The CDR3 has 15 amino acids. The CDR3 DNA is TGTGCCAGCAGCGTAGCTCCGGGTATGAACACTGAAGCTTTCTTT. This encodes CASSVAPGMNTEAFF.